A selection of T cell receptor beta chains follows, all from one sample in a study of T cells after yellow fever vaccination. TCRdb used MiXCR to reprocess the 5' RACE reads, holding one entry per CDR3 protein. The data contain more than 350,000 distinct CDR3 sequences, around 10% of them singletons. The sample was PBMCs, taken on the day of the first yellow fever vaccination. The receptors were gathered from a man aged 18 to 30 who received the YFV17D yellow fever vaccine. CDR3s include the opening cysteine and the closing phenylalanine or tryptophan. D genes are given only for firm matches. Some rows mark clone size as missing; the rest say once, few, many or name a class of expanded clone.

>NA|TRBJ1-6|TRBV25-1|NA
CASSEWGGEDNSPLHF
TGTGCCAGCAGTGAATGGGGAGGAGAGGATAATTCACCCCTCCACTTT
>few|TRBJ2-5|TRBV7-9|NA
CASSLVVLETQYF
TGTGCCAGCAGCTTAGTAGTTCTAGAGACCCAGTACTTC
>NA|TRBJ2-3|TRBV7-2|NA
CASSLWGPYTDTQYF
TGTGCCAGCAGCTTATGGGGTCCCTACACAGATACGCAGTATTTT
>NA|TRBJ1-1|TRBV19|NA
CASQYGTTKATEAFF
TGTGCCAGTCAGTACGGGACGACGAAAGCCACTGAAGCTTTCTTT
>NA|TRBJ2-2|TRBV12-5|NA
CASGFRATNTGELFF
TGTGCTAGTGGTTTTAGAGCGACCAACACCGGGGAGCTGTTTTTT
>many|TRBJ2-7|TRBV7-3|NA
CASSFGGPDTYEQYF
TGTGCCAGCAGCTTCGGGGGGCCGGATACCTACGAGCAGTACTTC
>NA|TRBJ2-1|TRBV7-2|NA
CASSFALADNEQFF
TGTGCCAGCAGCTTCGCCCTTGCCGACAATGAGCAGTTCTTC
>many|TRBJ2-3|TRBV5-6|NA
CASSLASTGLSTDTQYF
TGTGCCAGCAGCTTGGCCTCGACAGGTCTTTCCACAGATACGCAGTATTTT
>NA|TRBJ2-3|TRBV5-4|TRBD1
CASSADFWDRLGNTQYF
TGTGCCAGCAGCGCTGACTTCTGGGACAGGTTGGGGAATACGCAGTATTTT
>NA|TRBJ1-3|TRBV10-3|TRBD1
CATNQGARGNTIYF
TGTGCCACAAACCAGGGGGCGAGAGGAAACACCATATATTTT
>few|TRBJ2-5|TRBV5-1|NA
CASSARSPGETQYF
TGCGCCAGCAGCGCTCGAAGTCCTGGGGAGACCCAGTACTTC
>few|TRBJ2-3|TRBV24-1|NA
CATSEGDTQYF
TGTGCCACCAGTGAAGGAGATACGCAGTATTTT
>few|TRBJ2-2|TRBV4-1|NA
CASSQEPNRDGELFF
TGCGCCAGCAGCCAAGAACCCAACCGGGACGGGGAGCTGTTTTTT
>NA|TRBJ2-4|TRBV7-9|NA
CASSSYTGTAKNIQYF
TGTGCCAGCAGCTCCTACACAGGGACGGCCAAAAACATTCAGTACTTC
>few|TRBJ2-3|TRBV9|TRBD1
CASSPPAQGSDTQYF
TGTGCCAGCAGCCCCCCCGCACAGGGGTCAGATACGCAGTATTTT
>few|TRBJ2-1|TRBV7-2|NA
CASSIRARNEQFF
TGTGCCAGCAGCATTCGGGCCAGGAATGAGCAGTTCTTC
>NA|TRBJ1-2|TRBV5-1|TRBD1
CASSPLGQGEGYTF
TGCGCCAGCAGCCCCCTCGGACAGGGAGAAGGCTACACCTTC
>few|TRBJ1-1|TRBV4-3|NA
CASSHGGADDYTEAFF
TGCGCCAGCAGCCATGGCGGGGCAGACGATTACACTGAAGCTTTCTTT
>NA|TRBJ2-7|TRBV6-5|TRBD2
CASSDSGGVRAEQYF
TGTGCCAGCAGCGACTCGGGGGGGGTCCGGGCCGAGCAGTACTTC
>few|TRBJ2-7|TRBV12-3/TRBV12-4|NA
CASSLGGVGTAYEQYF
TGTGCCAGCAGTTTAGGCGGAGTCGGGACGGCCTACGAGCAGTACTTC
>few|TRBJ1-2|TRBV20-1|TRBD1
CSARAGTGGLYGYTF
TGCAGTGCTAGAGCCGGGACAGGGGGCCTCTATGGCTACACCTTC
>few|TRBJ1-1|TRBV20-1|NA
CSASTSTAGWAEAFF
TGCAGTGCTAGCACGTCAACGGCAGGGTGGGCTGAAGCTTTCTTT
>NA|TRBJ2-3|TRBV20-1|TRBD2
CSARDLAGPGTDTQYF
TGCAGTGCTAGAGATCTAGCGGGGCCCGGCACAGATACGCAGTATTTT
>NA|TRBJ1-1|TRBV7-3|TRBD1
CASSLFPTGWNTEAFF
TGTGCCAGCAGCTTATTCCCGACAGGGTGGAACACTGAAGCTTTCTTT
>few|TRBJ1-6|TRBV5-5|NA
CASSLGQFSYPNNSPLHF
TGTGCCAGCAGCTTAGGACAGTTTTCTTACCCCAATAATTCACCCCTCCACTTT
>few|TRBJ1-6|TRBV5-6|NA
CASSLSRVVHSPLHF
TGTGCCAGCAGCCTGTCGAGGGTGGTTCACTCACCCCTCCACTTT
>few|TRBJ2-1|TRBV6-6|NA
CASSLINEQFF
TGTGCCAGCAGTCTGATCAATGAGCAGTTCTTC
>NA|TRBJ1-5|TRBV18|TRBD1
CASSRGTGGDQPQHF
TGTGCCAGCTCACGGGGGACAGGGGGCGACCAGCCCCAGCATTTT
>many|TRBJ2-5|TRBV3-1|NA
CASSPVSGETQYF
TGTGCCAGCAGCCCCGTCAGCGGGGAGACCCAGTACTTC
>few|TRBJ2-7|TRBV18|NA
CASSPRSLDGEQYF
TGTGCCAGCTCACCACGAAGCCTGGACGGGGAGCAGTACTTC
>NA|TRBJ2-3|TRBV7-8|TRBD1
CATVSIGTALRSTDTQYF
TGTGCCACTGTATCGATCGGGACAGCGCTCAGGAGCACAGATACGCAGTATTTT
>few|TRBJ1-1|TRBV28|TRBD1
CASSLAPGQKNTEAFF
TGTGCCAGCAGCCTTGCCCCGGGACAGAAGAACACTGAAGCTTTCTTT
>few|TRBJ1-1|TRBV15|TRBD1
CATSVDRGRTEAFF
TGTGCCACCAGCGTCGACAGGGGGAGGACTGAAGCTTTCTTT
>few|TRBJ1-2|TRBV29-1|NA
CSVLVGPRVGYTF
TGCAGCGTCCTAGTGGGCCCCCGGGTAGGCTACACCTTC
>many|TRBJ1-2|TRBV19|NA
CASSISVGNGYTF
TGTGCCAGTAGTATATCGGTGGGGAATGGCTACACCTTC
>NA|TRBJ1-4|TRBV5-1|NA
CASSEIGPRANEKLFF
TGCGCCAGCAGTGAAATAGGACCCAGAGCTAATGAAAAACTGTTTTTT
>few|TRBJ1-2|TRBV18|TRBD1
CASSPTGTGDVGYTF
TGTGCCAGCTCACCTACCGGGACAGGGGATGTGGGCTACACCTTC
>NA|TRBJ2-2|TRBV27|TRBD1
CASSQGTQGWTGELFF
TGTGCCAGCAGCCAGGGGACACAGGGGTGGACCGGGGAGCTGTTTTTT
>few|TRBJ2-6|TRBV6-5|NA
CASSWQSSGANVLTF
TGTGCCAGCAGTTGGCAGAGCTCTGGGGCCAACGTCCTGACTTTC
>few|TRBJ1-5|TRBV10-3|NA
CAISERIGDQPQHF
TGTGCCATCAGTGAGAGGATAGGGGATCAGCCCCAGCATTTT
>NA|TRBJ1-5|TRBV6-2/TRBV6-3|NA
CASGWGNQPQHF
TGTGCCAGCGGCTGGGGGAATCAGCCCCAGCATTTT
>few|TRBJ2-5|TRBV11-2|TRBD2
CASTFSGGGQETQYF
TGTGCCAGCACCTTTAGCGGGGGCGGCCAAGAGACCCAGTACTTC
>few|TRBJ2-4|TRBV19|TRBD1
CASSASQGTIQYF
TGTGCCAGTAGTGCCTCACAGGGGACCATTCAGTACTTC
>many|TRBJ2-2|TRBV4-2|TRBD2
CASSRKLAGATGELFF
TGTGCCAGCAGCCGTAAACTAGCGGGGGCCACCGGGGAGCTGTTTTTT
>few|TRBJ2-2|TRBV20-1|NA
CSARTGATTGELFF
TGCAGTGCTAGGACGGGGGCGACCACCGGGGAGCTGTTTTTT
>many|TRBJ1-1|TRBV5-6|NA
CASSFASNTEAFF
TGTGCCAGCAGCTTCGCAAGCAACACTGAAGCTTTCTTT
>many|TRBJ1-2|TRBV5-1|TRBD1
CASSAGQGENYGYTF
TGCGCCAGCAGCGCGGGACAGGGAGAGAACTATGGCTACACCTTC
>NA|TRBJ1-4|TRBV20-1|NA
CSARSRDEKLFF
TGCAGTGCTAGATCTAGGGATGAAAAACTGTTTTTT
>few|TRBJ1-2|TRBV9|TRBD1
CASSVRDRDYGYTF
TGTGCCAGCAGCGTCCGGGACAGGGACTATGGCTACACCTTC
>many|TRBJ2-1|TRBV28|TRBD2
CASSPPPSGGTHEQFF
TGTGCCAGCAGTCCCCCCCCTAGCGGGGGGACCCATGAGCAGTTCTTC
>NA|TRBJ2-3|TRBV4-3|NA
CASSQDLVSTDTQYF
TGCGCCAGCAGCCAAGATTTAGTTAGCACAGATACGCAGTATTTT
>few|TRBJ2-7|TRBV18|NA
CASSPAGTPLRGQYF
TGTGCCAGCTCACCGGCCGGGACACCGCTACGAGGGCAGTACTTC
>NA|TRBJ2-3|TRBV15|NA
CATSRALTDTQYF
TGTGCCACCAGCAGAGCACTTACAGATACGCAGTATTTT